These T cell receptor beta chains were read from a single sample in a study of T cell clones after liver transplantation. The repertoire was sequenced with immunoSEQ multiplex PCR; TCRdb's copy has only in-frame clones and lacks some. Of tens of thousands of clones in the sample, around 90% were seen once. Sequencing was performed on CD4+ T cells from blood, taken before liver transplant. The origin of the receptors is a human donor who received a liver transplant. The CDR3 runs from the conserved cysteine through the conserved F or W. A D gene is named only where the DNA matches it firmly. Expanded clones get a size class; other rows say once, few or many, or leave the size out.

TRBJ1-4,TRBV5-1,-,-,CASSWGLPDEKLFF,TGCGCCAGCAGCTGGGGATTACCGGATGAAAAACTGTTTTTT
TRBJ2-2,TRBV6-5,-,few,CASGRTLTGELFF,TGTGCCAGCGGCCGGACTCTCACCGGGGAGCTGTTTTTT
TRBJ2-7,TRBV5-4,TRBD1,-,CASSRNLGQAYEQYF,TGTGCCAGCAGCCGGAACTTAGGACAGGCCTACGAGCAGTACTTC
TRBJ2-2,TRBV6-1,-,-,CASRVDRLTGELFF,TGTGCCAGCAGGGTTGACAGACTCACCGGGGAGCTGTTTTTT
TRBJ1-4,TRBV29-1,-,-,CSVVEDTTNEKLFF,TGCAGCGTTGTGGAAGATACAACTAATGAAAAACTGTTTTTT
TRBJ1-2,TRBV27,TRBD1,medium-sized,CASSFRQGRDGYTF,TGTGCCAGCAGTTTCAGACAGGGAAGGGATGGCTACACCTTC
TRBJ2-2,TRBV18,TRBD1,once,CASSPSVKGATGELFF,TGTGCCAGCTCACCATCGGTAAAGGGGGCCACCGGGGAGCTGTTTTTT
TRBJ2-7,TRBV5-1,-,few,CASSQTPGTVVQYF,TGCGCCAGCAGCCAGACTCCCGGGACTGTCGTGCAGTACTTC
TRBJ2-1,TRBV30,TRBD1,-,CAWGGQGAGEQFF,TGTGCCTGGGGCGGACAGGGGGCGGGTGAGCAGTTCTTC
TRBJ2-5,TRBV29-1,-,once,CSTGSQETQYF,TGCAGCACAGGGTCCCAAGAGACCCAGTACTTC
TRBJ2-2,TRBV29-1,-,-,CSVDQGYTGELFF,TGCAGCGTTGATCAGGGGTACACCGGGGAGCTGTTTTTT
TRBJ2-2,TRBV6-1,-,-,CASSEGPAPLAGELFF,TGTGCCAGCAGTGAAGGGCCCGCGCCTTTAGCCGGGGAGCTGTTTTTT
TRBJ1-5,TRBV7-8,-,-,CASSLPGVGVRDQPQHF,TGTGCCAGCAGCTTACCCGGGGTAGGGGTAAGGGATCAGCCCCAGCATTTT
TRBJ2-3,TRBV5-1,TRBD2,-,CASSLGTSGINTDTQYF,TGCGCCAGCAGCTTGGGGACTAGCGGGATCAACACAGATACGCAGTATTTT
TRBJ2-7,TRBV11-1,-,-,CASSGQVVSYEQYF,TGTGCCAGCAGCGGCCAGGTGGTTTCCTACGAGCAGTACTTC
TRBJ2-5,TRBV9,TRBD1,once,CASSNGQGAEETQYF,TGTGCCAGCAGCAATGGACAGGGGGCGGAAGAGACCCAGTACTTC
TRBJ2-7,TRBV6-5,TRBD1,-,CASRSPGQGVYEQYF,TGTGCCAGCAGATCCCCGGGACAGGGAGTTTACGAGCAGTACTTC
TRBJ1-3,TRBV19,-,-,CASSPRTDSGNTIYF,TGTGCCAGTAGTCCGAGGACAGACTCTGGAAACACCATATATTTT
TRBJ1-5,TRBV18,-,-,CASSPPGPSSNQPQHF,TGTGCCAGCTCACCTCCGGGACCATCTAGCAATCAGCCCCAGCATTTT
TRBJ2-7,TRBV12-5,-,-,CASGLVYPQGSYEQYF,TGTGCTAGTGGTTTGGTATATCCACAGGGTTCCTACGAGCAGTACTTC
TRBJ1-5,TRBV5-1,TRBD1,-,CASSPGTGDQPQHF,TGCGCCAGCAGCCCCGGGACAGGTGATCAGCCCCAGCATTTT
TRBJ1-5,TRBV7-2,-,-,CASRYNSNQPQHF,TGTGCCAGCAGGTATAATAGCAATCAGCCCCAGCATTTT
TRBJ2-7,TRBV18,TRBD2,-,CASSPAGGPSEQYF,TGTGCCAGCTCACCAGCGGGAGGGCCCAGCGAGCAGTACTTC
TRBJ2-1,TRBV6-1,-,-,CASSEGVDNEQFF,TGTGCCAGCAGTGAAGGAGTCGACAATGAGCAGTTCTTC
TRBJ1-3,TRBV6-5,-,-,CASSYGGNTIYF,TGTGCCAGCAGTTATGGTGGAAACACCATATATTTT
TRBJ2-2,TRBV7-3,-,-,CASSLMAPSGELFF,TGTGCCAGCAGCTTAATGGCCCCGTCTGGGGAGCTGTTTTTT
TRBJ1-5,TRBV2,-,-,CASRAGGGQPQHF,TGTGCCAGCAGAGCGGGGGGCGGACAGCCCCAGCATTTT
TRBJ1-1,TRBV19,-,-,CASTSPTGNMNTEAFF,TGTGCCAGTACCTCCCCGACGGGGAACATGAACACTGAAGCTTTCTTT
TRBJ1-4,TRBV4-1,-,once,CASSQENGRTANEKLFF,TGCGCCAGCAGCCAAGAAAACGGGAGGACAGCTAATGAAAAACTGTTTTTT
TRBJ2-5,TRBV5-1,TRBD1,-,CASSLEDRGQETQYF,TGCGCCAGCAGCTTGGAGGACAGGGGACAAGAGACCCAGTACTTC
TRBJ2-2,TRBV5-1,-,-,CASSLFRGESTGELFF,TGCGCCAGCAGCTTGTTTCGTGGGGAGAGCACCGGGGAGCTGTTTTTT
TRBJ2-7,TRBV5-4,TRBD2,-,CASSLVELAGGGEQYF,TGTGCCAGCAGCTTGGTCGAACTAGCGGGAGGTGGCGAGCAGTACTTC
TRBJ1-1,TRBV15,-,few,CATIQEVGRSTEAFF,TGTGCCACCATCCAAGAAGTGGGGAGGAGCACTGAAGCTTTCTTT
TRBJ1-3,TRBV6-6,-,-,CASRADRGSGNTIYF,TGTGCCAGCAGAGCCGACAGAGGCTCTGGAAACACCATATATTTT
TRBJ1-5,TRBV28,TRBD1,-,CASSERQGNQPQHF,TGTGCCAGCAGCGAGAGACAGGGGAATCAGCCCCAGCATTTT
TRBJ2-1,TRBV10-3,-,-,CAISETRVLENNEQFF,TGTGCCATCAGTGAGACCAGGGTTCTCGAGAACAATGAGCAGTTCTTC
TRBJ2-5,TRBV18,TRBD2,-,CASSPGQRGEETQYF,TGTGCCAGCTCACCGGGACAGCGGGGGGAGGAGACCCAGTACTTC
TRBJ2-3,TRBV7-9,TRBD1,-,CASSSDQTGYADTQYF,TGTGCCAGCAGCTCCGACCAGACAGGGTATGCAGATACGCAGTATTTT
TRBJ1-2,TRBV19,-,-,CASSRSRGDYGYTF,TGTGCCAGTAGTCGATCGAGGGGGGACTATGGCTACACCTTC
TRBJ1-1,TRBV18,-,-,CASSNRAVNTEAFF,TGTGCCAGCTCGAACAGAGCAGTGAACACTGAAGCTTTCTTT
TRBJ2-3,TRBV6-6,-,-,CASRPTGTPKGDTQYF,TGTGCCAGCAGGCCCACCGGGACTCCCAAAGGAGATACGCAGTATTTT
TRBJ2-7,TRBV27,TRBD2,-,CASSLISGITYEQYF,TGTGCCAGCAGTTTAATAAGCGGGATAACCTACGAGCAGTACTTC
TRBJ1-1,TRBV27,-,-,CASSLRDQNTEAFF,TGTGCCAGCAGTTTAAGGGACCAGAACACTGAAGCTTTCTTT
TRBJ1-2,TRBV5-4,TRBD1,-,CASSSGTDRAQGHGYTF,TGTGCCAGCAGCAGCGGGACTGACAGGGCGCAAGGGCATGGCTACACCTTC
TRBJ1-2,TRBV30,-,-,CAWSEAGLANYGYTF,TGTGCCTGGAGTGAAGCGGGTTTAGCTAACTATGGCTACACCTTC
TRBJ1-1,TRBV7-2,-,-,CASSLPGAEAFF,TGTGCCAGCAGCTTGCCGGGCGCTGAAGCTTTCTTT
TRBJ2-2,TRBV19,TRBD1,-,CASMGQGGNTGELFF,TGTGCCAGTATGGGACAGGGCGGGAACACCGGGGAGCTGTTTTTT
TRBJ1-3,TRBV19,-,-,CASSIKGSAGNTIYF,TGTGCCAGTAGTATAAAGGGCAGCGCTGGAAACACCATATATTTT
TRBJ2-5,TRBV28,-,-,CASTNPWQGETQYF,TGTGCCAGCACCAACCCCTGGCAGGGAGAGACCCAGTACTTC
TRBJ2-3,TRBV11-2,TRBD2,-,CASSPRPSGTYTDTQYF,TGTGCCAGCAGCCCGAGGCCTAGCGGCACCTACACAGATACGCAGTATTTT
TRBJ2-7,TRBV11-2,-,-,CASTYMSGGNEQYF,TGTGCCAGCACCTACATGTCGGGGGGCAACGAGCAGTACTTC
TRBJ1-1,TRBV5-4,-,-,CASSGLGGERTEAFF,TGTGCCAGCAGCGGTTTGGGGGGCGAGAGGACTGAAGCTTTCTTT